The 30 T cell receptor beta chains below all came from one sample that was sequenced in a study of blood T cell repertoires in COVID-19. Profiling relied on immunoSEQ multiplex PCR, and the TCRdb table lists in-frame clones only, not all of them. In the table there are about 240,000 clones, 82% of which are singletons. The sample taken for sequencing was peripheral blood. The receptors shown here come from a woman aged 55-70 years with active or convalescent COVID-19.

The chain combines TRBV7-9 with TRBJ1-2; D not certain. The germline gives CDR1 SEHNR, CDR2 FQNEAQ (reference sequence). V was clipped by 5 bases and J by 4 bases, with 11 bases between them. The CDR3 extends over 13 amino acids. The CDR3 DNA follows: TGTGCCAGCAGCCTACTAGACGGCTATGGCTACACCTTC. Its protein is CASSLLDGYGYTF.

This clone came up a few times. The chain joins TRBV7-8 to TRBJ1-2; 9 bases agree with TRBD1. Germline V gives CDR1 SGHVS, CDR2 FQNEAQ. V lost 0 bases to trimming and J lost 2 bases; unmatched junction nucleotides: 4. CDR3 length: 16 residues. The CDR3 region is CASSLATGTGNYGYTF. As DNA, the CDR3 is TGTGCCAGCAGCTTAGCGACCGGGACAGGGAACTATGGCTACACCTTC.

This rearrangement joins TRBV30 to TRBJ1-1; D unresolved. This CDR3 has 13 residues. Trimming shortened V by 0 bases and J by 1 base, and 6 bases separated the two germline ends. Germline V gene data show CDR1 as GTSNPN and CDR2 as SVGIG (reference sequence). The CDR3 loop reads CAWSVEGNTEAFF. The CDR3, as DNA: TGTGCCTGGAGTGTGGAGGGGAACACTGAAGCTTTCTTT.

V gene TRBV5-1 combines with J gene TRBJ2-3; the match to TRBD1 covers 8 bases. Unmatched junction bases numbered 12, after V lost 3 bases and J lost 3 bases. CDR3 size: 17 residues. Germline V CDR1 and CDR2: SGHRS, YFSETQ. The CDR3 coding sequence is TGCGCCAGCAGCTCAAACCCCATTGGACAGGGTACAGATACGCAGTATTTT. As protein: CASSSNPIGQGTDTQYF.

This clone turned up a few times. V is TRBV21-1 and J is TRBJ2-2; TRBD2 is the table's D call, not checked against the DNA. TRBV21-1 is termed a pseudogene. This CDR3 comprises 18 residues. The CDR3 reads CASSLQLGRGANTGELFF. The CDR3 coding sequence is TGTGCCAGCAGCTTACAACTTGGGCGGGGGGCCAACACCGGGGAGCTGTTTTTT.

CDR3 region: CASSPRTSGGRIYGTQYF. CDR3 DNA: TGCGCCAGCAGCCCGAGGACTAGCGGGGGTAGAATTTACGGGACCCAGTACTTC. The V call is TRBV5-1, the J call TRBJ2-5, with 13 bases identical to TRBD2. From germline, CDR1 is SGHRS and CDR2 YFSETQ. The V and J ends lost 4 bases and 7 bases, in that order; junction bases with no gene match: 16. The CDR3 extends over 18 amino acids. The whole variable domain, filled in from reference TRBV5-1 and TRBJ2-5, reads KAGVTQTPRYLIKTRGQQVTLSCSPISGHRSVSWYQQTPGQGLQFLFEYFSETQRNKGNFPGRFSGRQFSNSRSEMNVSTLELGDSALYLCASSPRTSGGRIYGTQYFGPGTRLLVL.

This clone appeared a single time. The chain is built from TRBV9 and TRBJ2-1, with 14 bases fitting TRBD2. The V and J ends lost 0 bases and 14 bases, in that order; junction bases with no gene match: 1. The CDR3 is 13 residues long. Germline V gene lookup returns CDR1 SGDLS and CDR2 YYNGEE. The CDR3 region is CASSVVTSGREFF. The CDR3 DNA is TGTGCCAGCAGCGTAGTGACTAGCGGGAGGGAGTTCTTC.

The chain has TRBV7-9 and TRBJ2-4, with a possible D match to TRBD1 (6 bases). CDR1 is SEHNR, CDR2 FQNEAQ, per germline (reference sequence). Trimming left V 5 bases short and J 5 bases short, with 16 bases between. This CDR3 spans 15 amino acids. CDR3 sequence reads: CASSQQGAAQNIQYF. The CDR3 DNA reads TGTGCCAGCAGCCAACAGGGTGCGGCTCAAAACATTCAGTACTTC.

Notes on this clone: The identical CDR3 is also encoded by other nucleotide sequences in the sample. V usage is TRBV6-6 and J usage is TRBJ1-4, with 9 bases fitting TRBD1. J gave up 3 bases and V 5 bases, and 1 base lay outside the gene matches. The CDR3 runs 14 residues. Germline lookup yields CDR1 MNHNY and CDR2 SVGAGI (reference sequence). The CDR3 DNA is TGTGCCAGCAGTCGACAGGGGGCTAATGAAAAACTGTTTTTT. Residues: CASSRQGANEKLFF.

DNA of the CDR3: TGTGCCAGCAGTGGTCGGTGGACAACGAACACCGGGGAGCTGTTTTTT. This translates into CASSGRWTTNTGELFF. This rearrangement joins TRBV6-1 to TRBJ2-2, with a weak D call TRBD1 (5 bases). The CDR3 covers 16 residues. Trimming cost V 4 bases and J 0 bases, with 12 bases left between them. Per the germline V gene, CDR1 is MNHNS and CDR2 is SASEGT.

Only a few counts were recorded for this clone. The chain couples TRBV5-1 to TRBJ1-1; 8 nucleotides agree with TRBD1. The CDR3 runs to 16 residues. Trimming cost V 4 bases and J 3 bases; bases outside gene matches: 11. Germline assignment: CDR1 SGHRS and CDR2 YFSETQ. CDR3 region: CASSTGQGSVYTEAFF. The CDR3 DNA is TGCGCCAGCAGCACCGGACAGGGCTCCGTATACACTGAAGCTTTCTTT.

V is TRBV16 and J is TRBJ2-4, with D perhaps matching TRBD1 (6 bases). Looked up from germline, CDR1 is KGHSY and CDR2 is FQNENV. The CDR3 extends over 14 amino acids. Deletions cut 0 bases from V and 6 bases from J, with 9 bases between. Here the CDR3 reads CASSQSVGANIQYF. CDR3 in DNA: TGTGCCAGCAGCCAATCAGTGGGGGCAAACATTCAGTACTTC.

The chain links TRBV6-6 to TRBJ2-3; 11 positions agree with TRBD2. The CDR3 runs to 14 residues. CDR1 is MNHNY and CDR2 is SVGAGI in the germline V gene (reference sequence). The ends lost 8 bases at V and 4 bases at J; junction bases unmatched: 5. CDR3 protein: CASLSGGAADTQYF. DNA for the CDR3: TGTGCCAGCCTTAGCGGGGGGGCCGCAGATACGCAGTATTTT.

This clone was observed a handful of times. The chain employs TRBV6-1 and TRBJ1-3, with 7 bases aligning to TRBD1. The CDR3 has 17 amino acids. J gave up 5 bases and V 0 bases, and 10 bases lay outside the gene matches. From germline, CDR1 is MNHNS and CDR2 SASEGT. For the CDR3, the DNA is TGTGCCAGCAGTGAAGCCCGTGGGACAGTTCGACGAAACACCATATATTTT. Protein product: CASSEARGTVRRNTIYF.

The count of this clone is one. This chain connects TRBV9 to TRBJ1-1; weak D call: TRBD1 (6 bases). Germline V gene lookup returns CDR1 SGDLS and CDR2 YYNGEE. The CDR3 sequence is 14 residues long. V lost 7 bases, J lost 1 base, and 14 bases lay in between. The CDR3 nucleotides are TGTGCCAGCGGTGGGGGGGCAGAGAACACTGAAGCTTTCTTT. This gives the protein CASGGGAENTEAFF.

A note on this clone: Different DNA sequences within this sample yield the same CDR3. This chain links TRBV18 with TRBJ2-7; 7 nucleotides align to TRBD1. V shed 3 bases, J shed 0 bases, and the junction held 2 bases outside the gene matches. This CDR3 is built from 14 residues. Per the germline V gene, CDR1 is KGHSH and CDR2 is LQKENI. DNA for the CDR3: TGTGCCAGCTCACCGGGGACAGTCTCCTACGAGCAGTACTTC. The encoded protein is CASSPGTVSYEQYF.

This chain's CDR3 is CASRGVADNTGELFF. As DNA, the CDR3 is TGTGCCAGCCGGGGGGTAGCTGATAACACCGGGGAGCTGTTTTTT. V usage is TRBV6-5 and J usage is TRBJ2-2, with 7 bases identical to TRBD2. The J segment lost 2 bases and the V segment lost 8 bases, leaving 8 bases of the junction unmatched. Germline V gene sequence: CDR1 MNHEY, CDR2 SVGAGI. This CDR3 is built from 15 residues.

There are a few counts of this clone. The V gene is TRBV30, the J gene TRBJ1-4; no reliable D call. The length of the CDR3 is 12 residues. With 3 bases removed from V and 3 bases from J, the gap between germline ends came to 5 bases. Germline CDR1 GTSNPN, CDR2 SVGIG (reference sequence). Here the CDR3 DNA reads TGTGCCTGGAGGAGGCCTAATGAAAAACTGTTTTTT. The encoded protein is CAWRRPNEKLFF.

The CDR3 loop is CASQRRQGITGELFF. In DNA form, the CDR3 reads TGTGCCAGCCAGCGAAGACAGGGTATCACCGGGGAGCTGTTTTTT. The V gene is TRBV7-9, the J gene TRBJ2-2; TRBD1 matches at 7 bases. This CDR3 has 15 residues. The ends lost 8 bases at V and 4 bases at J; junction bases unmatched: 10. In germline, CDR1 is SEHNR, CDR2 FQNEAQ (reference sequence).

This chain links TRBV15 with TRBJ1-1; 8 bases align to TRBD1. V was clipped by 1 base and J by 6 bases; unmatched bases: 7. Germline V lookup: CDR1 LNHNV, CDR2 YYDKDF (reference sequence). The CDR3 covers 15 residues. CDR3 nucleotide sequence: TGTGCCACCAGCAGAGCGGAGACAGGGGATTCTGAAGCTTTCTTT. Residues: CATSRAETGDSEAFF. Full variable domain (outside the CDR3, taken from reference TRBV15 and TRBJ1-1): DAMVIQNPRYQVTQFGKPVTLSCSQTLNHNVMYWYQQKSSQAPKLLFHYYDKDFNNEADTPDNFQSRRPNTSFCFLDIRSPGLGDTAMYLCATSRAETGDSEAFFGQGTRLTVV.

Notes on this clone: The sample contains more than one DNA sequence encoding this CDR3. The V call is TRBV19, the J call TRBJ1-5, with D perhaps matching TRBD1 (5 bases). Germline V gene sequence: CDR1 LNHDA, CDR2 SQIVND (reference sequence). The CDR3 sequence is 12 residues long. The V and J ends lost 3 bases and 6 bases respectively, with 6 bases between them. The CDR3 sequence: CASSIGGQPQHF. The CDR3 DNA follows: TGTGCCAGTAGTATCGGGGGTCAGCCCCAGCATTTT.

The rearrangement links TRBV7-8 to TRBJ2-1, with 7 bases fitting TRBD1. Germline V gene sequence: CDR1 SGHVS, CDR2 FQNEAQ. This CDR3 has 17 amino acids. V shed 4 bases, J shed 0 bases, and the junction held 9 bases outside the gene matches. CDR3 sequence reads: CASSSRTGPRSYNEQFF. DNA of the CDR3: TGTGCCAGCAGCTCCCGGACAGGACCCCGCTCCTACAATGAGCAGTTCTTC.

The CDR3: CASSPPTENYGYTF. DNA for the CDR3: TGTGCCAGCTCACCACCGACAGAAAACTATGGCTACACCTTC. The chain combines TRBV18 with TRBJ1-2; possibly TRBD1 for D (5 bases). The length of the CDR3 is 14 residues. Between the trimmed V and J ends, which lost 0 bases and 2 bases, there was a span of 7 bases. CDR1 and CDR2 (germline): KGHSH, LQKENI.

This chain uses TRBV11-2 with TRBJ1-2; D unresolved. The CDR3 sequence is 16 residues long. Germline assignment: CDR1 SGHAT and CDR2 FQNNGV. The V gene lost 5 bases and the J gene lost 4 bases, with 20 bases spanning the gap. This CDR3 reads CASSPGSIEISYGYTF. The CDR3 DNA reads TGTGCCAGCAGCCCGGGTAGCATCGAGATTTCCTATGGCTACACCTTC.

The chain employs TRBV19 and TRBJ2-1, with no clear D. The V and J ends lost 3 bases and 6 bases respectively, with 9 bases between them. CDR1 and CDR2 (germline): LNHDA, SQIVND (reference sequence). This CDR3 contains 13 residues. CDR3 region: CASSMRMFNEQFF. The CDR3 coding sequence is TGTGCCAGTAGTATGCGAATGTTCAATGAGCAGTTCTTC.

The rearrangement uses TRBV3-1 (or the pseudogene TRBV3-2) and TRBJ2-2; 8 nucleotides agree with TRBD2. With 0 bases clipped from V and 4 bases from J, the junction kept 7 bases outside the gene matches. Germline CDR1 and CDR2: LGHDT and YNNKEL (reference sequence). The CDR3 is made up of 17 amino acids. The CDR3 DNA sequence: TGTGCCAGCAGCCAAGATTTCGGCCGGGGGGGCACCGGGGAGCTGTTTTTT. It is translated as CASSQDFGRGGTGELFF.

The CDR3 bases are TGCGCCAGCAGCCCCCGGACAGGGGCGTTCTCTGGAAACACCATATATTTT. Its translation: CASSPRTGAFSGNTIYF. This chain links TRBV5-1 with TRBJ1-3, with 9 nucleotides matching TRBD1. Germline trimming cut 4 bases from V and 0 bases from J; bases unmatched to any gene: 8. Per the germline V gene, CDR1 is SGHRS and CDR2 is YFSETQ. There are 17 residues in the CDR3.

This clone was detected only a few times. This sequence joins TRBV6-5 and TRBJ1-1, with D hard to call. There are 14 residues in the CDR3. V shed 9 bases and J shed 0 bases, with 14 bases lying between them. Per germline, CDR1 MNHEY and CDR2 SVGAGI. The CDR3 DNA is TGTGCCAGTGGAGGTCAGGTGATGAACACTGAAGCTTTCTTT. Its translation: CASGGQVMNTEAFF.

The sample holds a few counts of this clone. The chain is built from TRBV6-5 and TRBJ1-5, with 9 nucleotides matching TRBD1. The J segment lost 7 bases and the V segment lost 6 bases, leaving 10 bases of the junction unmatched. Per germline, CDR1 MNHEY and CDR2 SVGAGI. This CDR3 has 15 amino acids. The CDR3 sequence is CASSPDTGGRQPQHF. In DNA form, the CDR3 reads TGTGCCAGCAGCCCCGATACAGGGGGCAGACAGCCCCAGCATTTT.

The chain links TRBV7-9 to TRBJ1-4; tentative D call: TRBD1 (6 bases). Germline loops: CDR1 SEHNR, CDR2 FQNEAQ (reference sequence). V lost 6 bases, J lost 0 bases, and 11 bases lay in between. This CDR3 spans 15 amino acids. Here the CDR3 reads CASRQGPATNEKLFF. DNA for the CDR3: TGTGCCAGCAGACAGGGACCTGCAACTAATGAAAAACTGTTTTTT. The full variable domain, completed using reference TRBV7-9 and TRBJ1-4, is DTGVSQNPRHKITKRGQNVTFRCDPISEHNRLYWYRQTLGQGPEFLTYFQNEAQLEKSRLLSDRFSAERPKGSFSTLEIQRTEQGDSAMYLCASRQGPATNEKLFFGSGTQLSVL.